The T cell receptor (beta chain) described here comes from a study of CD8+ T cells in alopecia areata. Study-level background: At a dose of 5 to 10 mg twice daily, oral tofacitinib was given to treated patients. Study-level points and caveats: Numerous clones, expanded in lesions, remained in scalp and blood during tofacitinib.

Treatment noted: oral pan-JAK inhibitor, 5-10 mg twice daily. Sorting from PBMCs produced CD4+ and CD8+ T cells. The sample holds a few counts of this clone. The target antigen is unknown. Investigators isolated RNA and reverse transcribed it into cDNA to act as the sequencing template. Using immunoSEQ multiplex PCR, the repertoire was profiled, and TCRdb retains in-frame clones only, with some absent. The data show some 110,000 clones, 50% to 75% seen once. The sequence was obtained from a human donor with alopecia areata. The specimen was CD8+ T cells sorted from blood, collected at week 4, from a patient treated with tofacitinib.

CDR3 loop: CASQLGPYEQYF. The CDR3 DNA follows: TGTGCCAGCCAGCTAGGGCCCTACGAGCAGTACTTC. The V and J genes are TRBV13 and TRBJ2-7; D is unclear. V lost 8 bases and J 2 bases, leaving 10 bases between the germline ends. Germline CDR1 is PRHDT and CDR2 is FYEKMQ (reference sequence). This CDR3 is built from 12 residues.